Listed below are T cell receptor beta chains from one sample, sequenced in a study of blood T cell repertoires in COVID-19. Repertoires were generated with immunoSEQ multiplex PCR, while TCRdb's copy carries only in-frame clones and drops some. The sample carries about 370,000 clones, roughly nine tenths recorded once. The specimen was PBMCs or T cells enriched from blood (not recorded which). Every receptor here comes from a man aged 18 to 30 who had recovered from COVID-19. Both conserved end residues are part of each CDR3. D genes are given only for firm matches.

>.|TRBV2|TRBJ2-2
CASNRAGELFF
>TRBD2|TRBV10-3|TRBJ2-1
CAITGTRGAGNEQFF
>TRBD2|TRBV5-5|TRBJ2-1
CAGGNSGIWNEQFF
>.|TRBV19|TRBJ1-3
CASSADYLTGNTIYF
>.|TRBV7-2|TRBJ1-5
CASSTPREENQPQHF
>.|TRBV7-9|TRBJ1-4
CASSLGGKNEKLFF
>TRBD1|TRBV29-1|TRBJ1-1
CSVADRGLGTEAFF
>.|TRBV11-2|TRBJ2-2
CASSLSNTGELFF
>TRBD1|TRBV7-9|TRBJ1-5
CASSQGTANQPQHF
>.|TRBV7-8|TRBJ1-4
CASSPRGGTREKLFF
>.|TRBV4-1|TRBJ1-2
CASSQDRMIDSYGYTF
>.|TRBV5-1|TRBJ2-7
CASSLEGYEQYF
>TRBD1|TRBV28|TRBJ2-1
CASNKDRGQFF
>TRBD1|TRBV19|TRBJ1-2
CASRKQGVDGYTF
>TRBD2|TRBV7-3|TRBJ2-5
CASSYLAGGKETQYF